Presented here are 22 T cell receptor beta chains from one specimen sequenced in a study of blood T cell repertoires in COVID-19. Measured with immunoSEQ multiplex PCR; TCRdb has only the in-frame clones, and not every one. The sample lists some 110,000 clones, around three quarters occurring once. The sequenced sample consisted of peripheral blood. The receptors come from a man aged 60 to 75 with active or convalescent COVID-19.

The chain carries TRBV7-3 and TRBJ2-7; 9 nucleotides line up with TRBD2. Germline loops: CDR1 SGHTA, CDR2 FQGTGA. The length of the CDR3 is 15 residues. J gave up 5 bases and V 0 bases, and 5 bases lay outside the gene matches. DNA for the CDR3: TGTGCCAGCAGCTTAACCGCGGGAGGGCCCCACGAGCAGTACTTC. It specifies CASSLTAGGPHEQYF. Complete variable domain (other parts from reference TRBV7-3 and TRBJ2-7): GAGVSQTPSNKVTEKGKYVELRCDPISGHTALYWYRQSLGQGPEFLIYFQGTGAADDSGLPNDRFFAVRPEGSVSTLKIQRTERGDSAVYLCASSLTAGGPHEQYFGPGTRLTVT.

The chain is built from TRBV5-4 and TRBJ1-6; 8 bases are shared with TRBD1. V lost 3 bases to trimming and J lost 10 bases; unmatched junction nucleotides: 9. This CDR3 spans 15 amino acids. Germline V CDR1 and CDR2: SGHNT, YYREEE (reference sequence). The CDR3 nucleotides read TGTGCCAGCAGCTCAAGACAGGGGCGGGAATCACCCCTCCACTTT. Translation gives CASSSRQGRESPLHF.

This chain joins TRBV6-5 and TRBJ2-3, with D possibly being TRBD1 (5 bases). In germline, CDR1 is MNHEY, CDR2 SVGAGI. This CDR3 is built from 13 residues. V was clipped by 4 bases and J by 4 bases, with 9 bases between them. The CDR3 is CASSSGRADTQYF. CDR3 nucleotide sequence: TGTGCCAGCAGTTCTGGCAGGGCAGATACGCAGTATTTT.

This chain uses TRBV4-3 with TRBJ2-1; 7 bases are shared with TRBD2. From germline, CDR1 is LGHNA and CDR2 YSLEER. Germline trimming cut 3 bases from V and 6 bases from J; bases unmatched to any gene: 2. The CDR3 spans 13 residues. DNA for the CDR3: TGCGCCAGCAGCCAGGGGACTACCAATGAGCAGTTCTTC. Translated, it gives CASSQGTTNEQFF.

This chain uses TRBV15 with TRBJ2-2; D is uncertain. Trimming pared 0 bases from V and 5 bases from J, leaving 7 bases between. CDR1 and CDR2 from the germline V gene are LNHNV and YYDKDF (reference sequence). This CDR3 has 14 amino acids. CDR3 in amino acids: CATSRDGVTGELFF. The CDR3, as DNA: TGTGCCACCAGCAGAGACGGAGTGACCGGGGAGCTGTTTTTT.

The chain links TRBV4-3 to TRBJ2-2, with a tentative D call TRBD2 (5 bases). Germline-derived CDR1 and CDR2 are LGHNA and YSLEER. V lost 0 bases and J lost 6, with 17 bases in between. The CDR3 totals 17 residues. CDR3 nucleotides: TGCGCCAGCAGCCAAGATCAGAACCTCGGAGGTCCCGGGGAGCTGTTTTTT. Protein sequence: CASSQDQNLGGPGELFF.

This clone was detected only once. CDR3 sequence reads: CASSKRGLGTEAFF. As DNA, the CDR3 is TGTGCCAGCTCCAAAAGGGGGCTGGGGACTGAAGCTTTCTTT. The chain joins TRBV6-5 to TRBJ1-1; 7 bases agree with TRBD1. The V segment lost 8 bases and the J segment 5 bases; nucleotides outside the gene matches: 11. The CDR3 contains 14 residues. Germline V gene sequence: CDR1 MNHEY, CDR2 SVGAGI.

This chain links TRBV11-2 with TRBJ1-2; D possibly corresponds to TRBD1 (6 bases). CDR1 is SGHAT and CDR2 is FQNNGV in the germline V gene. The CDR3 consists of 14 residues. The V and J ends lost 4 bases and 4 bases respectively, with 13 bases between them. DNA for the CDR3: TGTGCCAGCAGCTCCGGGACAACCGTCTATGGCTACACCTTC. Translating gives CASSSGTTVYGYTF. Variable domain in full (rest from reference TRBV11-2 and TRBJ1-2): EAGVAQSPRYKIIEKRQSVAFWCNPISGHATLYWYQQILGQGPKLLIQFQNNGVVDDSQLPKDRFSAERLKGVDSTLKIQPAKLEDSAVYLCASSSGTTVYGYTFGSGTRLTVV.

This CDR3 reads CATSRDLNQVYEQYF. CDR3 DNA: TGTGCCACCAGCAGAGACCTTAACCAGGTTTACGAGCAGTACTTC. The genes are TRBV15 and TRBJ2-7; D ambiguous. Germline V gives CDR1 LNHNV, CDR2 YYDKDF (reference sequence). Trimming left V 0 bases short and J 4 bases short, with 13 bases between. This CDR3 is built from 15 residues.

The genes are TRBV27 and TRBJ2-7; the match to TRBD1 covers 7 bases. Germline V gene sequence: CDR1 MNHEY, CDR2 SMNVEV (reference sequence). V shed 2 bases, J shed 5 bases, and the junction held 6 bases outside the gene matches. The CDR3 covers 14 residues. The CDR3 here is CASSLARGPNEQYF. CDR3 sequence (DNA): TGTGCCAGCAGTTTAGCTAGGGGGCCCAACGAGCAGTACTTC.

V and J are TRBV7-8 and TRBJ2-5; D might be TRBD1 (5 bases). The ends were cut back, 1 base at V and 2 bases at J, with 8 bases in the middle. Looked up from germline, CDR1 is SGHVS and CDR2 is FQNEAQ. There are 14 residues in the CDR3. The CDR3 here is CASSLGTQQETQYF. The CDR3 region has the DNA TGTGCCAGCAGCTTAGGGACACAACAAGAGACCCAGTACTTC.

This rearrangement joins TRBV6-6 to TRBJ2-1; 13 nucleotides match TRBD2. The ends lost 10 bases at V and 9 bases at J; junction bases unmatched: 6. CDR3 length: 13 amino acids. Germline values: CDR1 MNHNY, CDR2 SVGAGI (reference sequence). CDR3 sequence: CATLGLAGVEQFF. Written as DNA, the CDR3 is TGTGCCACCCTAGGACTAGCGGGAGTTGAGCAGTTCTTC.

The chain links TRBV29-1 to TRBJ2-7, with 7 nucleotides matching TRBD1. V lost 7 bases to trimming and J lost 3 bases; unmatched junction nucleotides: 15. Germline values: CDR1 SQVTM, CDR2 ANQGSEA. The CDR3 extends over 15 amino acids. The chain's CDR3 is CSATPRQGDIYEQYF. Written as DNA, the CDR3 is TGCAGCGCCACGCCCAGACAGGGCGATATCTACGAGCAGTACTTC.

Details on this clone: Additional DNA sequences in this sample encode the identical CDR3. V and J are TRBV11-2 and TRBJ2-1; D unclear. Germline V gene data show CDR1 as SGHAT and CDR2 as FQNNGV. The CDR3 is 13 amino acids. Trimming left V 4 bases short and J 4 bases short, with 8 bases between. CDR3 bases: TGTGCCAGCAGCTCTGAGATTTACAATGAGCAGTTCTTC. Protein: CASSSEIYNEQFF.

The chain combines TRBV6-6 with TRBJ2-7, with D hard to call. The CDR3 runs 11 residues. The germline gives CDR1 MNHNY, CDR2 SVGAGI (reference sequence). V was shortened by 8 bases and J by 12 bases, with 17 bases between the two germline ends. This chain's CDR3 is CASGSQVGVYF. In nucleotides, the CDR3 is TGTGCCAGCGGTAGCCAAGTGGGTGTGTACTTC.

The chain carries TRBV5-1 and TRBJ1-1; maybe TRBD1 (6 bases). Germline V gene sequence: CDR1 SGHRS, CDR2 YFSETQ. The CDR3 sequence is 12 residues long. The V end lost 4 bases, the J end lost 8 bases, and 12 bases lay between the germline ends. The CDR3 spells CASSLDQGEAFF. The CDR3 DNA sequence: TGCGCCAGCAGCCTTGACCAGGGGGAAGCTTTCTTT.

The rearrangement links TRBV24-1 to TRBJ1-2, with a possible D match to TRBD1 (5 bases). This CDR3 region has 15 residues. The germline V gene has CDR1 KGHDR and CDR2 SFDVKD. Trimming left V 4 bases short and J 4 bases short, with 15 bases between. The CDR3 coding sequence is TGTGCCACCAGTGACCCCGGACAAGACCTCTATGGCTACACCTTC. It translates to CATSDPGQDLYGYTF.

The chain carries TRBV6-5 and TRBJ1-1, with 7 bases identical to TRBD1. Germline-derived CDR1 and CDR2 are MNHEY and SVGAGI. With 8 bases clipped from V and 3 bases from J, the junction kept 9 bases outside the gene matches. The CDR3 is 14 amino acids. The CDR3 loop reads CASGPRQGHTEAFF. CDR3 DNA sequence: TGTGCCAGCGGACCCCGACAGGGCCACACTGAAGCTTTCTTT.

The V gene is TRBV6-6, the J gene TRBJ2-7, with 9 bases identical to TRBD1. V gave up 2 bases and J gave up 5 bases; unmatched junction bases: 4. Germline V lookup: CDR1 MNHNY, CDR2 SVGAGI (reference sequence). This CDR3 spans 14 amino acids. Here the CDR3 DNA reads TGTGCCAGCAGTTACGGGACAGGGCTGGACGAGCAGTACTTC. Its protein is CASSYGTGLDEQYF.

There are a few counts of this clone. This rearrangement joins TRBV7-8 to TRBJ1-6, with D possibly matching TRBD1 (5 bases). Trimming shortened V by 5 bases and J by 7 bases, and 15 bases separated the two germline ends. There are 15 residues in the CDR3. Per germline, CDR1 SGHVS and CDR2 FQNEAQ. Here the CDR3 reads CASSAQGLGNSPLHF. CDR3 coding DNA: TGTGCCAGCAGCGCCCAGGGTTTGGGGAATTCACCCCTCCACTTT. Using reference TRBV7-8 and TRBJ1-6 for the parts outside the CDR3, the full variable domain is GAGVSQSPRYKVAKRGQDVALRCDPISGHVSLFWYQQALGQGPEFLTYFQNEAQLDKSGLPSDRFFAERPEGSVSTLKIQRTQQEDSAVYLCASSAQGLGNSPLHFGNGTRLTVT.

The chain couples TRBV3-1 (or the pseudogene TRBV3-2) to TRBJ2-5, with D tentatively TRBD2 (6 bases). Germline CDR1 reads LGHDT; CDR2 reads YNNKEL (reference sequence). This CDR3 contains 13 residues. The V end lost 7 bases, the J end lost 7 bases, and 16 bases lay between the germline ends. CDR3 loop: CASTTPGGGTQYF. DNA for the CDR3: TGTGCCAGCACAACCCCTGGGGGAGGGACCCAGTACTTC.

The chain joins TRBV7-2 to TRBJ2-7; no firm D call. Germline CDR1 is SGHTA and CDR2 is FQGNSA. The CDR3 runs to 12 residues. V was pared by 0 bases and J by 5 bases, with 5 bases between. The CDR3 is CASSLAQNEQYF. CDR3 DNA: TGTGCCAGCAGCTTAGCCCAGAACGAGCAGTACTTC.